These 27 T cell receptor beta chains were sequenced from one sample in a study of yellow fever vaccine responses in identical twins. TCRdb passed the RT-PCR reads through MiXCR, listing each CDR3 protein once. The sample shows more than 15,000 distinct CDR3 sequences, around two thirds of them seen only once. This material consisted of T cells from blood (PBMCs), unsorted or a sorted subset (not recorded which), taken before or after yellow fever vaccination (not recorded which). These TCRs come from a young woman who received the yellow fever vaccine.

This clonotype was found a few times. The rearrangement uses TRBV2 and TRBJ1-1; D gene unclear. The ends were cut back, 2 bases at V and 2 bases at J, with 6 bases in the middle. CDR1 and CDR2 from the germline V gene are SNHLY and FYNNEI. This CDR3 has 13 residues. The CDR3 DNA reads TGTGCCAGCAGTGAAAATCCAAACACTGAAGCTTTCTTT. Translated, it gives CASSENPNTEAFF.

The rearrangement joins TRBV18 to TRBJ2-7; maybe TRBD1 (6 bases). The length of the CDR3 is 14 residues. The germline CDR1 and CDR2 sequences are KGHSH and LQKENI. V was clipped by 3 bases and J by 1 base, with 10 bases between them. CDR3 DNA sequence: TGTGCCAGCTCACCTCAGGGGTATTCCTACGAGCAGTACGTC. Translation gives CASSPQGYSYEQYV.

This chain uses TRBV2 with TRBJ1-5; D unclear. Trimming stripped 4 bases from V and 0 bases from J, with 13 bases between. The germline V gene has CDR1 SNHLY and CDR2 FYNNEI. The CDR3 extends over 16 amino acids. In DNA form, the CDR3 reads TGTGCCAGCAGTGGTCAGCTTTTACTTAGCAATCAGCCCCAGCATTTT. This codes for CASSGQLLLSNQPQHF.

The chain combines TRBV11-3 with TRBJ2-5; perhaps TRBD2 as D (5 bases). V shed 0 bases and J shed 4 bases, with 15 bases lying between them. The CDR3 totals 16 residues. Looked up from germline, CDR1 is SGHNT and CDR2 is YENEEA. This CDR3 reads CASSLDYAGRGETQYF. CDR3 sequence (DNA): TGTGCCAGCAGCTTAGATTATGCGGGCAGAGGAGAGACCCAGTACTTC.

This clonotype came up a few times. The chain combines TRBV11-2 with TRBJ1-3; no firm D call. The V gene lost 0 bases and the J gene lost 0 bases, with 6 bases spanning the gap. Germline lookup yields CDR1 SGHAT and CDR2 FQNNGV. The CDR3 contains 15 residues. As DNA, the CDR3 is TGTGCCAGCAGCTTAGACAGTCGCTCTGGAAACACCATATATTTT. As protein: CASSLDSRSGNTIYF.

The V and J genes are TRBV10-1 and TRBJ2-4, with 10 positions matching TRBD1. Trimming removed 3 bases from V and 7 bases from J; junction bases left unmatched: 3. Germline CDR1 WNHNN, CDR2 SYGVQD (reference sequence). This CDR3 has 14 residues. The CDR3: CASSETGQGNIQYF. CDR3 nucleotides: TGCGCCAGCAGTGAAACGGGACAGGGGAACATTCAGTACTTC.

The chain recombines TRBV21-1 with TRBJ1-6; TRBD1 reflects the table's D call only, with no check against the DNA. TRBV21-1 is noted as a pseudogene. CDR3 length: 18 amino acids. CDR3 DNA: TGTGCCAGCAGCAACCACAAAGGGGGACAGGGGTGGCATTCACCCCTCCACTTT. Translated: CASSNHKGGQGWHSPLHF.

The CDR3 loop reads CSVEYGEETQYF. CDR3 DNA: TGCAGCGTTGAGTACGGAGAAGAGACCCAGTACTTC. V gene TRBV29-1 combines with J gene TRBJ2-5; D ambiguous. The CDR3 is 12 residues long. Between the trimmed V and J ends, which lost 3 bases and 3 bases, there was a span of 8 bases. Germline CDR1 and CDR2: SQVTM and ANQGSEA.

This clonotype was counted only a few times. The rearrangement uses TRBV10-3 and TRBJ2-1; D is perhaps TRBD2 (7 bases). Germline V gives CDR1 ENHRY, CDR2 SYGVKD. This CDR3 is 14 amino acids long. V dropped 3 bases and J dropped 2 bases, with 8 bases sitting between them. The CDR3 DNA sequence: TGTGCCATCAGTGAAGGGGGGGCCTACAATGAGCAGTTCTTC. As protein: CAISEGGAYNEQFF.

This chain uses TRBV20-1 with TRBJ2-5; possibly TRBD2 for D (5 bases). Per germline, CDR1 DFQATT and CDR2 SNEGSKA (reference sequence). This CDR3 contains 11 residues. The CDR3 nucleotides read TGCACCGCTGGAGGCCCCGGGGCCCAGTACTTC. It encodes CTAGGPGAQYF.

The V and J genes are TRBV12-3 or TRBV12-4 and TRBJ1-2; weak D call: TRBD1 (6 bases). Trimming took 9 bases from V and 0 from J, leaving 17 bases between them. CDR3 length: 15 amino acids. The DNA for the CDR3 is TGTGCCAGTAGTGGGGGGGCGCTGACTAACTATGGCTACACCTTC. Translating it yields CASSGGALTNYGYTF.

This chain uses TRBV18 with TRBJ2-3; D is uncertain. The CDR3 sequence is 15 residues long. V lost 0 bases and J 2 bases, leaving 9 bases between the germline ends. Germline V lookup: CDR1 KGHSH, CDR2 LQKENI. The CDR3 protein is CASSPPEQSTDTQYF. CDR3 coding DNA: TGTGCCAGCTCACCACCGGAACAGTCCACAGATACGCAGTATTTT. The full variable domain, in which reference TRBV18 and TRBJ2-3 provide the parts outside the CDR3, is NAGVMQNPRHLVRRRGQEARLRCSPMKGHSHVYWYRQLPEEGLKFMVYLQKENIIDESGMPKERFSAEFPKEGPSILRIQQVVRGDSAAYFCASSPPEQSTDTQYFGPGTRLTVL.

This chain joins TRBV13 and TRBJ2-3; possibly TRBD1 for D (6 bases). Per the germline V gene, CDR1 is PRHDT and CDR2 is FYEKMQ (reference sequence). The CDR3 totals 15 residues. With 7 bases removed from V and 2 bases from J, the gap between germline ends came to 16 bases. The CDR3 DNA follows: TGTGCCAGCACCCAAGGACAGATCGACACAGATACGCAGTATTTT. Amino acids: CASTQGQIDTDTQYF.

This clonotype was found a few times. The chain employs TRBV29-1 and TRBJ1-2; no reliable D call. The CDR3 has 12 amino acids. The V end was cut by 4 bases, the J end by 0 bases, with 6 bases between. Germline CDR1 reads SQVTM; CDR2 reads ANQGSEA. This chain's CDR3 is CSVVLSNYGYTF. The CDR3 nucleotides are TGCAGCGTTGTGCTCTCTAACTATGGCTACACCTTC. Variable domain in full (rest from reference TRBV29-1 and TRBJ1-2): SAVISQKPSRDICQRGTSLTIQCQVDSQVTMMFWYRQQPGQSLTLIATANQGSEATYESGFVIDKFPISRPNLTFSTLTVSNMSPEDSSIYLCSVVLSNYGYTFGSGTRLTVV.

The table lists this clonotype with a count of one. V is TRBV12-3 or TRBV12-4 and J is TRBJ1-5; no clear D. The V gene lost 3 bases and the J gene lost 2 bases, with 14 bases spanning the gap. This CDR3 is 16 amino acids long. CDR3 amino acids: CASSFGSLRGNQPQHF. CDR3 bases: TGTGCCAGCAGTTTCGGCAGCCTCCGGGGCAATCAGCCCCAGCATTTT.

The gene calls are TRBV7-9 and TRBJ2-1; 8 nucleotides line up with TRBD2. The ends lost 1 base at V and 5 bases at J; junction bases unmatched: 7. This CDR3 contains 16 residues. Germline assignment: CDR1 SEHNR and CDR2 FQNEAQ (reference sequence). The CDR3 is CASSLVGTRNDNEQFF. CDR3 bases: TGTGCCAGCAGCTTAGTTGGGACTAGGAATGACAATGAGCAGTTCTTC.

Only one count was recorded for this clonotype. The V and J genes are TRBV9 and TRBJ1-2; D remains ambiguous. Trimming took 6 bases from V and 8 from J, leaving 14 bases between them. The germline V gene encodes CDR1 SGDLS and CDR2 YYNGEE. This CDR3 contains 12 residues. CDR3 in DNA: TGTGCCAGCAATTCGGGAATGCGGGGCTACACCTTC. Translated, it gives CASNSGMRGYTF.

The CDR3 DNA reads as TGTGCCAGCAGTTCAAACCCCACAGATACGCAGTATTTT. It is translated as CASSSNPTDTQYF. The chain links TRBV27 to TRBJ2-3; D unresolved. V lost 4 bases, J lost 2 bases, and 7 bases lay in between. Germline V lookup: CDR1 MNHEY, CDR2 SMNVEV (reference sequence). The CDR3 runs to 13 residues.

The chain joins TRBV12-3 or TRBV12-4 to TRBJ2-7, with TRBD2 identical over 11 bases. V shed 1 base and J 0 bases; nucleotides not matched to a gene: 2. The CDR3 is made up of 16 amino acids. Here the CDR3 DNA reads TGTGCCAGCAGTTTAGGAACTAGCGGGAGCTCCTACGAGCAGTACTTC. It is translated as CASSLGTSGSSYEQYF.

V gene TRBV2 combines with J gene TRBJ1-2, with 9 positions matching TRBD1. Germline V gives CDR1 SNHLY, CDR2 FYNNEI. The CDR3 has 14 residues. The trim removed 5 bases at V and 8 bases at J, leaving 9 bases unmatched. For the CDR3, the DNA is TGTGCCAGCAGTTCGGGACAGGGTATTAGCGGCTACACCTTC. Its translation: CASSSGQGISGYTF. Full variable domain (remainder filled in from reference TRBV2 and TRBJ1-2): EPEVTQTPSHQVTQMGQEVILRCVPISNHLYFYWYRQILGQKVEFLVSFYNNEISEKSEIFDDQFSVERPDGSNFTLKIRSTKLEDSAMYFCASSSGQGISGYTFGSGTRLTVV.

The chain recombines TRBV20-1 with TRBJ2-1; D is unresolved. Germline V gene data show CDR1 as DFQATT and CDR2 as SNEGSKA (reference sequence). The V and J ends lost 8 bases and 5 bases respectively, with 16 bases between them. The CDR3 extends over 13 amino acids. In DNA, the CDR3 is TGCAGTCTACTTAAAATGGGTGACAATGAGCAGTTCTTC. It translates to CSLLKMGDNEQFF.

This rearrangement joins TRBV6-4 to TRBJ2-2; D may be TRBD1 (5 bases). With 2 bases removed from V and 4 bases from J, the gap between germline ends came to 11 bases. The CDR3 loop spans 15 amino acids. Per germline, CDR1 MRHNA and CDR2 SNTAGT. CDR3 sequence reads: CASSDGAVGTGELFF. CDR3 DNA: TGTGCCAGCAGTGACGGGGCGGTGGGCACCGGGGAGCTGTTTTTT.

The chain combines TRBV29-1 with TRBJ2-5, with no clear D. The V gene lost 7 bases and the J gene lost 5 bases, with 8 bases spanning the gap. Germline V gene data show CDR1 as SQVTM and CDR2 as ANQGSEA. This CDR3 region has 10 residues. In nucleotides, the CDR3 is TGCAGCGCCACCGCGGAGACCCAGTACTTC. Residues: CSATAETQYF.

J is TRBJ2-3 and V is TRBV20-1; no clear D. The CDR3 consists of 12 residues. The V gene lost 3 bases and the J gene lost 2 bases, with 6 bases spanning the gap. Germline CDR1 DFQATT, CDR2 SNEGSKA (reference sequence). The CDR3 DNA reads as TGCAGTGCTAGTCGAGACACAGATACGCAGTATTTT. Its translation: CSASRDTDTQYF.

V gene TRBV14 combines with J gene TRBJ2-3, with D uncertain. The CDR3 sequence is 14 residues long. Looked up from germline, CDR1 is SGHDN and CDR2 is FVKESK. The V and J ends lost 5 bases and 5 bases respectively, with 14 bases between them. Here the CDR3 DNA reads TGTGCCAGCAGCGAATGGGTGTTGAAAGATACGCAGTATTTT. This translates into CASSEWVLKDTQYF. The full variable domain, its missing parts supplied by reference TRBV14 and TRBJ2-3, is EAGVTQFPSHSVIEKGQTVTLRCDPISGHDNLYWYRRVMGKEIKFLLHFVKESKQDESGMPNNRFLAERTGGTYSTLKVQPAELEDSGVYFCASSEWVLKDTQYFGPGTRLTVL.

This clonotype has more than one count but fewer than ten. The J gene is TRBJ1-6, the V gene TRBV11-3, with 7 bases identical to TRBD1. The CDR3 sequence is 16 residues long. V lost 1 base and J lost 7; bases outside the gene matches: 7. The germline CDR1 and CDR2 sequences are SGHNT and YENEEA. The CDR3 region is CASSLGYGTVNSPLHF. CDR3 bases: TGTGCCAGCAGCTTAGGGTATGGGACAGTAAATTCACCCCTCCACTTT.

The CDR3 sequence: CASSTGTLHQPQHF. Written as DNA, the CDR3 is TGTGCCAGCAGTACCGGGACACTCCATCAGCCCCAGCATTTT. The genes are TRBV27 and TRBJ1-5, with D possibly TRBD1 on 6 matching bases. From germline, CDR1 is MNHEY and CDR2 SMNVEV (reference sequence). The CDR3 is 14 amino acids. Trimming took off 5 bases at V and 5 bases at J, with 13 bases between the two ends.